This T cell receptor (beta chain) was recorded in a study of human T cells and chemical hapten exposure. One entry per CDR3 protein, called by TCRdb with MiXCR from the RACE reads. There are 80,000 to 95,000 distinct CDR3 sequences in the sample; roughly 10% occur only once, and around 4.4% lies in the top ten. Specified time point: patch test 1, 2 weeks after DPC sensitization. Documented treatment: therapeutic diphenylcyclopropenone sensitization with weekly scalp DPC. In every case, blood was obtained before the patch test was applied. The authors' total RNA extraction used unfractionated whole blood. Comment on this clonotype: Its cognate antigen is unknown.

Overall study findings and caveats: Clustering by CDR3 similarity yielded significantly more large clusters from expanded TCRs than controls. Expanded TCR counts at PT1 were positively correlated with the patch test score.

Trimming took off 1 base at V and 7 bases at J, with 9 bases between the two ends. The CDR3 runs to 13 residues. Germline values: CDR1 PRHDT, CDR2 FYEKMQ (reference sequence). The TCR comes from a woman in her fifties or sixties with alopecia areata. Some clones in this sample may be carry-over from other donors' samples. This specimen consisted of whole blood, obtained in connection with sensitization to the hapten diphenylcyclopropenone (DPC). This chain joins TRBV13 and TRBJ2-3; D remains unclear. The CDR3 protein is CASSLEPQNTQYF. The CDR3 DNA follows: TGTGCCAGCAGCTTAGAACCGCAAAATACGCAGTATTTT.